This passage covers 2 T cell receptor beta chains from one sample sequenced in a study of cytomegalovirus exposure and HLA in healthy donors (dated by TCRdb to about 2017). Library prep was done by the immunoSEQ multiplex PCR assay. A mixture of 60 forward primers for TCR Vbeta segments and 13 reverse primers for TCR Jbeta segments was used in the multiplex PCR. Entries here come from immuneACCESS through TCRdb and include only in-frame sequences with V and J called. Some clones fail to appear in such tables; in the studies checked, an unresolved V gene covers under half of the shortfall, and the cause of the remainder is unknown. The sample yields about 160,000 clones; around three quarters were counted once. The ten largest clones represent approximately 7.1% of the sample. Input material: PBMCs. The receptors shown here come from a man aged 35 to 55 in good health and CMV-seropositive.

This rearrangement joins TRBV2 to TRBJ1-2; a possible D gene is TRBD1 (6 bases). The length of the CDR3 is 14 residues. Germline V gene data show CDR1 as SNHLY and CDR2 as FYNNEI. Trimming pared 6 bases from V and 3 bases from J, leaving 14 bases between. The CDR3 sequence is CASRAGTIDYGYTF. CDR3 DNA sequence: TGTGCCAGCAGGGCCGGGACAATCGACTATGGCTACACCTTC. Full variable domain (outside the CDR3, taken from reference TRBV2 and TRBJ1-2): EPEVTQTPSHQVTQMGQEVILRCVPISNHLYFYWYRQILGQKVEFLVSFYNNEISEKSEIFDDQFSVERPDGSNFTLKIRSTKLEDSAMYFCASRAGTIDYGYTFGSGTRLTVV.

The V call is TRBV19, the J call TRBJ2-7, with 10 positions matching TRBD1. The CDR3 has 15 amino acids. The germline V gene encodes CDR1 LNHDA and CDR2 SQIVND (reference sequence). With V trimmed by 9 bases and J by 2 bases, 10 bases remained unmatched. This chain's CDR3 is CASQRVGQGPYEQYF. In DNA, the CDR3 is TGTGCCAGCCAGAGAGTGGGACAGGGGCCCTACGAGCAGTACTTC.